This T cell receptor (beta chain) was documented in a study of OX40 agonist ivuxolimab in advanced cancers. A few counts support this clone. What it recognizes is unknown. Data came from immunoSEQ multiplex PCR; TCRdb stores just in-frame clones and leaves some out. The sample shows under 85,000 clones, approximately 88% of them seen only once. Regarding the study as a whole: Averaging showed that CD8+ T cells had more expanded clones than CD4+ did.

The receptor was isolated from an adult with an advanced solid tumor such as melanoma, head and neck, liver or kidney cancer. This specimen was CD4+ or CD8+ T cells sorted from blood, taken in a trial of the OX40 agonist ivuxolimab.

The CDR3: CASSPNSGRANEQFF. Written as DNA, the CDR3 is TGCGCCAGCAGCCCGAATAGCGGGAGGGCCAATGAGCAGTTCTTC. The J gene is TRBJ2-1, the V gene TRBV5-1, with 11 bases lining up with TRBD2. The CDR3 extends over 15 amino acids. The trim removed 4 bases at V and 6 bases at J, leaving 6 bases unmatched. Germline V gives CDR1 SGHRS, CDR2 YFSETQ.